Listed below are T cell receptor beta chains from one sample, sequenced in a study of blood T cell repertoires in COVID-19. Clones were read by immunoSEQ multiplex PCR, and TCRdb kept only the in-frame ones, dropping some. The sample yields 100,000 or so clones, more than 75% seen once. Sequencing used peripheral blood. The receptors shown here come from a human donor in a cohort sampled during active COVID-19. Each CDR3 is given with its conserved first and last residue. A D gene is named only where the DNA matches it firmly. Only part of the rows carry a size: once, few, many, or a class if the clone is expanded.

D	J	size	V	DNA	CDR3
.	TRBJ2-7	.	TRBV5-1	TGCGCCAGCAGCACGGAGGGGCCAACGGGTGAGCAGTACTTC	CASSTEGPTGEQYF
TRBD1	TRBJ2-3	.	TRBV5-1	TGCGCCAGCAGCATTGGGACAGGGGGCGGAATAGATACGCAGTATTTT	CASSIGTGGGIDTQYF
.	TRBJ1-2	.	TRBV2	TGTGCCAGCAGACCACAGGGCTATGGCTACACCTTC	CASRPQGYGYTF
.	TRBJ2-1	.	TRBV5-1	TGCGCCAGCAGCTCCTCTCTGGATCGAGAGGCGTTCTTC	CASSSSLDREAFF
TRBD2	TRBJ2-1	once	TRBV19	TGTGCCAGTAGAAAGGGCGGGACTAGCGCCGCGAGCTCCTACAATGAGCAGTTCTTC	CASRKGGTSAASSYNEQFF
.	TRBJ1-2	.	TRBV12-5	TGTGCTAGTGGTTTGGCAGGCTATGGCTACACCTTC	CASGLAGYGYTF
.	TRBJ2-2	few	TRBV5-6	TGTGCCAGCAGCAAAAGGGGGGGCCCGAACACCGGGGAGCTGTTTTTT	CASSKRGGPNTGELFF
TRBD1	TRBJ1-5	.	TRBV5-4	TGTGCCAGCAGCACCGGGACAGGGGAGAATCAGCCCCAGCATTTT	CASSTGTGENQPQHF
.	TRBJ2-3	.	TRBV12-2	TGTGCAAGTCGCTCTGGGACTAGCGGGGGCTTGGATACGCAGTATTTT	CASRSGTSGGLDTQYF
TRBD1	TRBJ2-5	.	TRBV6-5	TGTGCCACTACCACAGGGGGCGCTCGGGAGACCCAGTACTTC	CATTTGGARETQYF
.	TRBJ1-6	.	TRBV4-3	TGCGCCAGCAGCCAAGTTGTAGCCTTACAAAGGTCACCCCTCCACTTT	CASSQVVALQRSPLHF
TRBD2	TRBJ2-7	few	TRBV10-2	TGCGCCAGCCTCCGGACTAGCGGGACCTACGAGCAGTACTTC	CASLRTSGTYEQYF
.	TRBJ1-6	.	TRBV7-9	TGTGCCAGCAGCTTAGATACGCGGTCCAATTCACCCCTCCACTTT	CASSLDTRSNSPLHF
TRBD2	TRBJ2-1	.	TRBV6-6	TGTGCCAGCAGCCGGACTAGCGGGTCCTACAATGAGCAGTTCTTC	CASSRTSGSYNEQFF
.	TRBJ2-7	.	TRBV5-1	TGCGCCAGCGTGGTCGGGGTTCCCTACGAGCAGTACTTC	CASVVGVPYEQYF
.	TRBJ1-1	once	TRBV18	TGTGCCAGCTCACCCCCCGGGGGAGGGCCTGAAGCTTTCTTT	CASSPPGGGPEAFF
TRBD1	TRBJ1-4	.	TRBV5-1	TGCGCCAGCAGCCGAGGACAGGGGGCCAAGGGGGAAAAACTGTTTTTT	CASSRGQGAKGEKLFF
.	TRBJ2-7	few	TRBV10-3	TGTGCCATCACTCCCCGTGTTGGGGGGTCCGAGCAGTACTTC	CAITPRVGGSEQYF
TRBD2	TRBJ2-1	.	TRBV7-6	TGTGCCAGCAGCTTACTGGCGGGGGACTACAATGAGCAGTTCTTC	CASSLLAGDYNEQFF
TRBD2	TRBJ2-1	once	TRBV10-3	TGTGCCACCCTTGTGCGGGGGACCTACAATGAGCAGTTCTTC	CATLVRGTYNEQFF
TRBD2	TRBJ2-1	few	TRBV6-1	TGTGCCAGCAGTGGACTAGCTACAGGATACTACAATGAGCAGTTCTTC	CASSGLATGYYNEQFF
TRBD1	TRBJ1-6	few	TRBV5-1	TGCGCCAGCAGCTCCGGACAGGTCAATTCACCCCTCCACTTT	CASSSGQVNSPLHF
.	TRBJ1-1	.	TRBV29-1	TGCAGCGCAACTAGAAACACTGAAGCTTTCTTT	CSATRNTEAFF
TRBD1	TRBJ2-1	.	TRBV7-2	TGTGCCAGCAGCTTGTACAGGGGCTCCTACAATGAGCAGTTCTTC	CASSLYRGSYNEQFF
.	TRBJ2-7	.	TRBV5-4	TGTGCCAGCAGCTTGACGGGATACGAGCAGTACTTC	CASSLTGYEQYF
TRBD1	TRBJ2-7	.	TRBV18	TGTGCCAGCTCACCGGCGACAGGGGGTACCTACGAGCAGTACTTC	CASSPATGGTYEQYF
.	TRBJ1-2	.	TRBV7-2	TGTGCCAGCACCAACTGGGGAGCCCCTGGCTACACCTTC	CASTNWGAPGYTF
.	TRBJ1-5	.	TRBV5-1	TGCGCCAGCAGCCTAGACAGTGGGCCTAATCAGCCCCAGCATTTT	CASSLDSGPNQPQHF
.	TRBJ1-5	.	TRBV7-2	TGTGCCAGCAGCCCGGCTCCGGGACTCTGGCAGCCCCAGCATTTT	CASSPAPGLWQPQHF
.	TRBJ1-1	.	TRBV7-2	TGTGCCAGCAGCCGAGAAGTGAACACTGAAGCTTTCTTT	CASSREVNTEAFF
.	TRBJ1-5	.	TRBV5-1	TGCGCCAGCAGCTTGGCCGGGAATCAGCCCCAGCATTTT	CASSLAGNQPQHF
TRBD1	TRBJ1-6	.	TRBV7-6	TGTGCCAGCAGCTTAGACGGGACAGGAGGTTCACCCCTCCACTTT	CASSLDGTGGSPLHF
.	TRBJ1-2	.	TRBV11-2	TGTGCCAGCAGCTTATCACCTACTCCAAATGGCTACACCTTC	CASSLSPTPNGYTF
TRBD2	TRBJ2-3	.	TRBV27	TGTGCCAGCAGTTATGCGATACTAGCGGGAGGTATAGATACGCAGTATTTT	CASSYAILAGGIDTQYF
TRBD1	TRBJ2-7	.	TRBV18	TGTGCCAGCTCACCAACCGGGACAGGGGGCGGGCAGTACTTC	CASSPTGTGGGQYF